These 9 T cell receptor beta chains originate from one sample sequenced in a study of shared clonotypes between healthy human individuals. TCRdb keeps only in-frame clones here, not all; method: immunoSEQ multiplex PCR. The table shows roughly 520,000 clones, with roughly 95% occurring only once. The sequencing sample was made of naive CD4+ T cells sorted from blood. Described subset: CD45RA+ positively selected. All receptors derive from a woman between 25 and 40 years old in good health.

The rearrangement links TRBV19 to TRBJ1-1; D not certain. The germline V gene encodes CDR1 LNHDA and CDR2 SQIVND (reference sequence). V was shortened by 7 bases and J by 1 base, with 16 bases between the two germline ends. The CDR3 has 15 amino acids. This chain's CDR3 is CASTLLGTPNTEAFF. CDR3 nucleotides: TGTGCCAGTACCCTCCTGGGCACTCCGAACACTGAAGCTTTCTTT.

This chain connects TRBV7-6 to TRBJ2-7; TRBD2 might be the D (6 bases). CDR1 SGHVS and CDR2 FNYEAQ come from the germline V gene. CDR3 length: 19 amino acids. The germline V and J ends were trimmed by 0 bases and 2 bases, with 23 bases remaining between them. The CDR3 is CASSLAPWRRDRAPYEQYF. As DNA, the CDR3 is TGTGCCAGCAGCTTAGCGCCGTGGCGGCGGGACCGAGCCCCCTACGAGCAGTACTTC.

This sequence joins TRBV27 and TRBJ1-3; weak D call: TRBD1 (5 bases). The ends were cut back, 6 bases at V and 0 bases at J, with 18 bases in the middle. The CDR3 spans 17 residues. Germline CDR1 reads MNHEY; CDR2 reads SMNVEV (reference sequence). CDR3 amino acids: CASSPNGWGSSGNTIYF. In nucleotides, the CDR3 is TGTGCCAGCAGCCCTAACGGGTGGGGGAGCTCTGGAAACACCATATATTTT.

This clone was counted a few times. Other DNA sequences from this sample encode an identical CDR3 as well. The V call is TRBV5-1, the J call TRBJ2-3, with TRBD1 matching 7 bases. The CDR3 is made up of 14 amino acids. From germline, CDR1 is SGHRS and CDR2 YFSETQ. Trimming took 3 bases from V and 1 from J; bases not matched to a gene: 2. CDR3 protein: CASSSGQGTDTQYF. CDR3 coding DNA: TGCGCCAGCAGCTCTGGACAGGGCACAGATACGCAGTATTTT.

V and J are TRBV5-6 and TRBJ2-1, with 13 bases matching TRBD2. The CDR3 contains 16 residues. The trim removed 0 bases at V and 8 bases at J, leaving 5 bases unmatched. Germline loops: CDR1 SGHDT, CDR2 YYEEEE. CDR3 in DNA: TGTGCCAGCAGCTTGGGCTGGACTAGCGGGAGCTATGAGCAGTTCTTC. Its translation: CASSLGWTSGSYEQFF. Drawing the rest from reference TRBV5-6 and TRBJ2-1, the complete variable domain is DAGVTQSPTHLIKTRGQQVTLRCSPKSGHDTVSWYQQALGQGPQFIFQYYEEEERQRGNFPDRFSGHQFPNYSSELNVNALLLGDSALYLCASSLGWTSGSYEQFFGPGTRLTVL.

The V and J genes are TRBV2 and TRBJ2-3; 10 positions match TRBD2. CDR1 SNHLY and CDR2 FYNNEI come from the germline V gene. The trim removed 6 bases at V and 1 base at J, leaving 4 bases unmatched. The CDR3 has 15 amino acids. The CDR3 sequence: CASRAGTSGTDTQYF. The CDR3 DNA reads TGTGCCAGCAGGGCCGGGACTAGCGGCACAGATACGCAGTATTTT.

This chain connects TRBV7-7 to TRBJ2-7; a weak D match, TRBD2 (5 bases). From germline, CDR1 is SSHAT and CDR2 FNYEAQ (reference sequence). The V end was cut by 3 bases, the J end by 0 bases, with 24 bases between. The CDR3 loop spans 19 amino acids. The DNA for the CDR3 is TGTGCCAGCAGCTTCGCGGTTCGGGGTGTGCAGGAGAACTCCTACGAGCAGTACTTC. Amino acid sequence: CASSFAVRGVQENSYEQYF.

As concerns this clone: Other DNA sequences in this specimen translate into the identical CDR3. This chain's CDR3 is CASSPPGTSGTYEQYF. CDR3 DNA sequence: TGTGCCAGCTCACCACCGGGGACTAGCGGGACCTACGAGCAGTACTTC. The V call is TRBV18, the J call TRBJ2-7, with 13 bases matching TRBD2. The germline CDR1 and CDR2 sequences are KGHSH and LQKENI. The CDR3 is 16 residues long. V dropped 0 bases and J dropped 2; count of bases not matched to a gene: 1.

CDR3 in DNA: TGCGCCAGCAGGACGGGTAGCCCCCAGGGTGGAGAGACCCAGTACTTC. Amino acids: CASRTGSPQGGETQYF. The chain is built from TRBV10-2 and TRBJ2-5; D may be TRBD1 (5 bases). V lost 6 bases and J lost 4, with 21 bases in between. Germline CDR1 reads WSHSY; CDR2 reads SAAADI. The CDR3 has 16 amino acids.